This T cell receptor beta chain was observed in a study of blood T cell repertoires in COVID-19. Study-level information: Samples taken during acute and convalescent COVID-19 were collected in the United States, Italy and Spain. T cells, B-cell-depleted T cells, or PBMCs provided the cDNA or gDNA that served as material.

In the source study's methods: Estimation of nucleated cell counts was performed using reference gene primer amplification. Using immunoSEQ multiplex PCR, the repertoire was profiled, and TCRdb retains in-frame clones only, with some absent. For V, J and clone size, that table is used; D and trimming come from the DNA. The profile shows 18,000 or so clones, approximately 91% of them singletons. The CDR3 loop spans 13 amino acids. With 4 bases removed from V and 0 bases from J, the gap between germline ends came to 8 bases. CDR1 and CDR2 from the germline V gene are GTSNPN and SVGIG (reference sequence).

Sequenced material: peripheral blood. This clonotype was obtained from a man in his forties with active COVID-19. The rearrangement uses TRBV30 and TRBJ2-3; TRBD2 might be the D (5 bases). The CDR3: CAWTLASTDTQYF. The CDR3 DNA is TGTGCCTGGACCCTAGCCAGCACAGATACGCAGTATTTT.